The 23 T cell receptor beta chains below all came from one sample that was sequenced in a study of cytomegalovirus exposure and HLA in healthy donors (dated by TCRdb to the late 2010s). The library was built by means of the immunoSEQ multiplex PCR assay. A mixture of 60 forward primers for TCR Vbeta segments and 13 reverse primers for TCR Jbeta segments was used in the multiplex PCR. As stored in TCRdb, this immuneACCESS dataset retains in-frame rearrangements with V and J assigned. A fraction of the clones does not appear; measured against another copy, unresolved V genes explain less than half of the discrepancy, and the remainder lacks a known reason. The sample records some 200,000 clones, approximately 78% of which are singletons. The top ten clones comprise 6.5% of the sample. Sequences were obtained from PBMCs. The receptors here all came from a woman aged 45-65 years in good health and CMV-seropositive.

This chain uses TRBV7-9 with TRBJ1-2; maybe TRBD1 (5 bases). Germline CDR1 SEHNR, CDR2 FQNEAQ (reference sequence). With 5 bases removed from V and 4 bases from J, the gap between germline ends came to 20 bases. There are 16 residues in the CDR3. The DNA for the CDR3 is TGTGCCAGCAGCCCCAGTGGGACTCGGCCCCTCTATGGCTACACCTTC. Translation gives CASSPSGTRPLYGYTF.

The CDR3 protein is CASSFLGRGVDGELFF. CDR3 nucleotide sequence: TGTGCCAGCAGTTTCCTCGGCAGGGGAGTTGACGGGGAGCTGTTTTTT. The chain carries TRBV28 and TRBJ2-2; maybe TRBD1 (6 bases). CDR3 length equals 16 residues. The V and J ends lost 3 bases and 7 bases respectively, with 18 bases between them. From germline, CDR1 is MDHEN and CDR2 SYDVKM.

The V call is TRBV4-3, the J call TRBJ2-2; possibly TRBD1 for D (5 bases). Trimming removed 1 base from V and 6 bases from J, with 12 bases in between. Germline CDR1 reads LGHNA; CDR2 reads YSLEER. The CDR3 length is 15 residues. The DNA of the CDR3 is TGCGCCAGCAGCCAAGTCAGGACACTCCCCGGGGAGCTGTTTTTT. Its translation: CASSQVRTLPGELFF.

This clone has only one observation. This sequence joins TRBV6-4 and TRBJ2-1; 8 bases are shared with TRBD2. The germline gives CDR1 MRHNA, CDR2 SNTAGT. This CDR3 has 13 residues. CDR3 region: CATRAGGNNEQFF. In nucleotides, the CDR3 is TGTGCTACTAGGGCGGGGGGTAACAATGAGCAGTTCTTC.

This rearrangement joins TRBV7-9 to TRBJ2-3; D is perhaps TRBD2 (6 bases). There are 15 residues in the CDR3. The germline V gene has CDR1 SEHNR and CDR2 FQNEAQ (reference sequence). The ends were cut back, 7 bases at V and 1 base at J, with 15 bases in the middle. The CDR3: CASKPEGVRTDTQYF. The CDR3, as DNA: TGTGCCAGCAAACCGGAGGGAGTCCGCACAGATACGCAGTATTTT. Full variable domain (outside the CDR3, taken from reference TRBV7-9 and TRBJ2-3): DTGVSQNPRHKITKRGQNVTFRCDPISEHNRLYWYRQTLGQGPEFLTYFQNEAQLEKSRLLSDRFSAERPKGSFSTLEIQRTEQGDSAMYLCASKPEGVRTDTQYFGPGTRLTVL.

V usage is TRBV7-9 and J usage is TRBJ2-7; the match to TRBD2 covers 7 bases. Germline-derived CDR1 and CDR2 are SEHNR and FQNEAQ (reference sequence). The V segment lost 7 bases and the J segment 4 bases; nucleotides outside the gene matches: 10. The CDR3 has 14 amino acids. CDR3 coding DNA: TGTGCCAGCAACGAGATAGGCGGGGGATACGAGCAGTACTTC. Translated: CASNEIGGGYEQYF. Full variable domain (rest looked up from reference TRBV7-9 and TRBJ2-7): DTGVSQNPRHKITKRGQNVTFRCDPISEHNRLYWYRQTLGQGPEFLTYFQNEAQLEKSRLLSDRFSAERPKGSFSTLEIQRTEQGDSAMYLCASNEIGGGYEQYFGPGTRLTVT.

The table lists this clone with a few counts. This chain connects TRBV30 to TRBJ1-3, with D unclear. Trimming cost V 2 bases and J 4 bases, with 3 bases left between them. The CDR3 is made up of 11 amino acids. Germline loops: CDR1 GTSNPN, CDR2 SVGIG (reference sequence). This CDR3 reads CAWSSGNTIYF. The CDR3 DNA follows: TGTGCCTGGAGTTCGGGAAACACCATATATTTT.

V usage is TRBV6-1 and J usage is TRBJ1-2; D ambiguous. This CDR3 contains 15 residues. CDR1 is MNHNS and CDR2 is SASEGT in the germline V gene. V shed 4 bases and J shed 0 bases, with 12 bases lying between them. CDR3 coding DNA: TGTGCCAGCAGTGGGCGGAGGTGGGCTAACTATGGCTACACCTTC. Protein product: CASSGRRWANYGYTF.

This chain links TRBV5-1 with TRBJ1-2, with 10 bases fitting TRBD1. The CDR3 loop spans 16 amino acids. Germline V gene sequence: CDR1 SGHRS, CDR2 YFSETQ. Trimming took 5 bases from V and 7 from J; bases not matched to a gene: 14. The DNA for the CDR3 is TGCGCCAGCAGTCGGGACAGGGGCCCTCAGGGGAGTGGCTACACCTTC. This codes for CASSRDRGPQGSGYTF.

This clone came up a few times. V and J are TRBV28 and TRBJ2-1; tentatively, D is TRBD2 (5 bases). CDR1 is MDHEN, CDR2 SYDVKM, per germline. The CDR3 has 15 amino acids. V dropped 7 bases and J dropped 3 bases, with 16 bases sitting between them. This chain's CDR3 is CASTPRQRFYNEQFF. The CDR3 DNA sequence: TGTGCCAGCACCCCTAGGCAGCGGTTCTACAATGAGCAGTTCTTC.

CDR3 DNA: TGTGCCACCAGCCCAAACAGGGACTCCTACAATGAGCAGTTCTTC. Amino acid sequence: CATSPNRDSYNEQFF. The V gene is TRBV15, the J gene TRBJ2-1, with D maybe TRBD1 (6 bases). Germline lookup yields CDR1 LNHNV and CDR2 YYDKDF (reference sequence). The V end lost 5 bases, the J end lost 0 bases, and 11 bases lay between the germline ends. This CDR3 has 15 residues.

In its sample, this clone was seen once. In DNA, the CDR3 is TGTGCCAGCAGCTTTGAGGACTCCTACAATGAGCAGTTCTTC. Encoded protein: CASSFEDSYNEQFF. The chain joins TRBV11-1 to TRBJ2-1; no firm D call. The CDR3 extends over 14 amino acids. Per germline, CDR1 SGHAT and CDR2 FQDESV (reference sequence). V dropped 3 bases and J dropped 0 bases, with 6 bases sitting between them.

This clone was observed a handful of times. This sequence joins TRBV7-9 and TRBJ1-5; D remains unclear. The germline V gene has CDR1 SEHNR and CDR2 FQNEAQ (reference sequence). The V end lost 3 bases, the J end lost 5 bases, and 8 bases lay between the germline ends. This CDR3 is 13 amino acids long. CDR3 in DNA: TGTGCCAGCAGCTTCACAGTCGATCAGCCCCAGCATTTT. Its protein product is CASSFTVDQPQHF.

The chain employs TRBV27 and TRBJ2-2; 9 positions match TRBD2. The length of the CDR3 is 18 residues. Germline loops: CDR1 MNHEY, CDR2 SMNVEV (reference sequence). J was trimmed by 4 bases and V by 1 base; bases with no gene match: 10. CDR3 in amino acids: CASSLFFPSGVFTGELFF. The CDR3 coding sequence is TGTGCCAGCAGTTTATTCTTTCCTAGCGGGGTGTTCACCGGGGAGCTGTTTTTT.

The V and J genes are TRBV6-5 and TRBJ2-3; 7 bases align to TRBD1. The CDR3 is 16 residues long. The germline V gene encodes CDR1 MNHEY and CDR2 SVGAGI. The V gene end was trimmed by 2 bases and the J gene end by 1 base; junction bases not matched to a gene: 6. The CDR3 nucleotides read TGTGCCAGCAGTTACCTCGTCCAGGGGGGCACAGATACGCAGTATTTT. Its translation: CASSYLVQGGTDTQYF.

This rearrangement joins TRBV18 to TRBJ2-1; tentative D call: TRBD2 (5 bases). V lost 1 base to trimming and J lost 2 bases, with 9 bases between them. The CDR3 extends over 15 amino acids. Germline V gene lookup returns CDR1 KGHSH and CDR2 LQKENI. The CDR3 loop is CASSPQRATYNEQFF. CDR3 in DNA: TGTGCCAGCTCACCACAGAGGGCTACCTACAATGAGCAGTTCTTC. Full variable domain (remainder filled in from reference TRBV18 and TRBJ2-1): NAGVMQNPRHLVRRRGQEARLRCSPMKGHSHVYWYRQLPEEGLKFMVYLQKENIIDESGMPKERFSAEFPKEGPSILRIQQVVRGDSAAYFCASSPQRATYNEQFFGPGTRLTVL.

Here the CDR3 reads CASSEPASGVTDTQYF. The CDR3 nucleotides are TGTGCCAGCAGCGAGCCGGCTAGCGGGGTCACAGATACGCAGTATTTT. The genes are TRBV9 and TRBJ2-3; TRBD2 matches 9 bases. Per germline, CDR1 SGDLS and CDR2 YYNGEE. V lost 3 bases, J lost 2 bases, and 7 bases stayed unmatched. This CDR3 contains 16 residues.

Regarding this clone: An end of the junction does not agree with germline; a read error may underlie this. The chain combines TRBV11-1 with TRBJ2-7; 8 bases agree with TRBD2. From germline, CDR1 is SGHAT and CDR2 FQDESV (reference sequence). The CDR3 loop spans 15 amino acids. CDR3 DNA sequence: TGTGCCAGCAGCCTAGCCGGGACTAGCTCCTACGAGCAGTACTTC. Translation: CASSLAGTSSYEQYF.

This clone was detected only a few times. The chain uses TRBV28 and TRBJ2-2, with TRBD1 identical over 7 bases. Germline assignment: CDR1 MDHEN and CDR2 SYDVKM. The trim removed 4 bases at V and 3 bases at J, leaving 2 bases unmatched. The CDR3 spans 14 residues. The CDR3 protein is CASSWQGDTGELFF. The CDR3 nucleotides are TGTGCCAGCAGTTGGCAGGGGGACACCGGGGAGCTGTTTTTT.

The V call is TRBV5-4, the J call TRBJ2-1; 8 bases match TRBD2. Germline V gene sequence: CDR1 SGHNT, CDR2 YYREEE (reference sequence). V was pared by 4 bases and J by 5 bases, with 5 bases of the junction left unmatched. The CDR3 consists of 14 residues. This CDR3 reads CASSPGGPNNEQFF. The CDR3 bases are TGTGCCAGCAGCCCGGGGGGGCCTAACAATGAGCAGTTCTTC. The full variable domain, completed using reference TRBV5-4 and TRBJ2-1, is ETGVTQSPTHLIKTRGQQVTLRCSSQSGHNTVSWYQQALGQGPQFIFQYYREEENGRGNFPPRFSGLQFPNYSSELNVNALELDDSALYLCASSPGGPNNEQFFGPGTRLTVL.

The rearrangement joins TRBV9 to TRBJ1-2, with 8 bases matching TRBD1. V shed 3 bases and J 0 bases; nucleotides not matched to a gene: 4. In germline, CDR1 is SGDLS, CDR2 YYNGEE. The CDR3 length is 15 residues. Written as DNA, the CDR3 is TGTGCCAGCAGCGGACAGGGGTTGGCTAACTATGGCTACACCTTC. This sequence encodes CASSGQGLANYGYTF.

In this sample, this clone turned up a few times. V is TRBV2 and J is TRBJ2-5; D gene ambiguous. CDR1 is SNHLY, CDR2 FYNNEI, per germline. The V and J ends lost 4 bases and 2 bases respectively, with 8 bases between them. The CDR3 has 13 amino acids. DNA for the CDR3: TGTGCCAGCAGTGTGAACAGTCAAGAGACCCAGTACTTC. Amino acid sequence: CASSVNSQETQYF. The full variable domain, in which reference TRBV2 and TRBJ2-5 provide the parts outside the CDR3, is EPEVTQTPSHQVTQMGQEVILRCVPISNHLYFYWYRQILGQKVEFLVSFYNNEISEKSEIFDDQFSVERPDGSNFTLKIRSTKLEDSAMYFCASSVNSQETQYFGPGTRLLVL.

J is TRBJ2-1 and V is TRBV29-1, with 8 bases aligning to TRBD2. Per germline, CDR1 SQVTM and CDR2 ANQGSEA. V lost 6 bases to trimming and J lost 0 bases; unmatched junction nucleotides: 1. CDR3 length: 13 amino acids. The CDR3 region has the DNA TGCAGCGTGGCGGGGGGCTCCTACAATGAGCAGTTCTTC. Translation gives CSVAGGSYNEQFF.